This TCR beta chain was captured by sequencing in a study of cytomegalovirus exposure and HLA in healthy donors. V shed 1 base, J shed 4 bases, and the junction held 11 bases outside the gene matches. The germline gives CDR1 MDHEN, CDR2 SYDVKM. The CDR3 sequence is 18 residues long. 13 Jbeta primers and 60 Vbeta primers were used for the PCR. Here immunoSEQ multiplex PCR was the method, and the copy in TCRdb shows in-frame clones only, minus some. Among approximately 150,000 clones listed, around 80% were seen once. This TCR was sampled from a man younger than 30 in good health and CMV-seropositive. The specimen sequenced was PBMCs. V gene TRBV28 combines with J gene TRBJ2-1; 9 bases are shared with TRBD2. The CDR3 region is CASSLSPRRLAVYNEQFF. In nucleotides, the CDR3 is TGTGCCAGCAGTTTATCCCCCCGAAGACTAGCGGTTTACAATGAGCAGTTCTTC.